This T cell receptor beta chain stems from a study of blood T cell repertoires in COVID-19. For the study at large: The analysed material was cDNA or gDNA that came from T cells, B-cell-depleted T cells, or PBMCs.

Participant reports of clinical history set cohort assignment. All exposed participants met a person with COVID-19 within 2 weeks before entering the study. The CDR3 contains 14 residues. Trimming cost V 4 bases and J 2 bases, with 11 bases left between them. Germline loops: CDR1 SNHLY, CDR2 FYNNEI. Assay used: immunoSEQ multiplex PCR; TCRdb lists only in-frame clones, some missing. The sample comprises 350,000 to 400,000 clones, about 89% of which are singletons, and about 0.9% rests with the top ten. The receptor was isolated from a woman aged 40 to 50 who had been exposed to COVID-19. Specimen: PBMCs or T cells enriched from blood (not recorded which). The chain is built from TRBV2 and TRBJ1-2, with D hard to call. The DNA for the CDR3 is TGTGCCAGCAGTGTTGGCAGACTCAACTATGGCTACACCTTC. As protein: CASSVGRLNYGYTF.